The 12 T cell receptor beta chains given below trace back to one sample, sequenced in a study of T cells in women clearing cervical HPV infection. The assay was immunoSEQ multiplex PCR, and TCRdb's table has in-frame clones only and misses some. The listing contains 30,000 to 45,000 clones. The sequenced material came from blood buffy coat. The receptors derive from a woman between 18 and 70 years old with a cervical HPV16 infection that either progressed to CIN3+ or cleared (not recorded which).

Remarks on this clone: The CDR3 end is not reached by the read, which stops 3 residues before it; the germline J gene fills it in. The rearrangement uses TRBV7-2 and TRBJ2-7; D is undetermined. V lost 4 bases and J 2 bases, leaving 12 bases between the germline ends. CDR3 length: 14 amino acids. Germline CDR1 and CDR2: SGHTA and FQGNSA. The CDR3 bases that were read are TGTGCCAGCAGCTCCTCCTCCACTCCCTACGAG. Translated: CASSSSSTPYE. The complete CDR3 sequence is CASSSSSTPYEQYF.

As regards this clone: From the germline J gene comes the end of the CDR3, since the read stops 3 residues before it. Other DNA sequences in this sample translate to the same CDR3. J is TRBJ1-2 and V is TRBV30, with unresolved D. The CDR3 is 12 residues long. The germline CDR1 and CDR2 sequences are GTSNPN and SVGIG (reference sequence). The CDR3: CAWSPSGNDYTF. The CDR3 DNA, read in part, is TGTGCCTGGAGTCCGTCAGGAAATGAC.

The covered CDR3 bases are TGCGCCAGCAGCTTGGGGGGGGAGTCCTACGAG. It specifies CASSLGGESYE. The whole CDR3 protein reads CASSLGGESYEQYF. This chain links TRBV5-1 with TRBJ2-7, with D possibly being TRBD2 (6 bases). With the read ending 3 residues before the CDR3 end, the germline J gene is used to fill in that end. Deletions cut 0 bases from V and 1 base from J, with 8 bases between. CDR1 is SGHRS, CDR2 YFSETQ, per germline. The CDR3 is 14 amino acids.

In regard to this clone: The read stops 3 residues short of the end of the CDR3; the missing end is completed from the germline J gene. V gene TRBV18 combines with J gene TRBJ2-2; D is uncertain. There are 15 residues in the CDR3. Germline values: CDR1 KGHSH, CDR2 LQKENI. The V end was cut by 5 bases, the J end by 2 bases, with 12 bases between. The CDR3: CASSAGLLNTGELFF. CDR3 bases read: TGTGCCAGCTCAGCAGGATTACTTAACACCGGGGAG.

With respect to this clone: The read terminates 3 residues before the CDR3 end, so the remaining end is supplied by the germline J gene. The V gene is TRBV7-9, the J gene TRBJ2-5; TRBD1 aligns across 8 bases. With V trimmed by 3 bases and J by 3 bases, 3 bases remained unmatched. Looked up from germline, CDR1 is SEHNR and CDR2 is FQNEAQ (reference sequence). There are 14 residues in the CDR3. CDR3 protein: CASSFGQGEETQYF. The DNA read from the CDR3 is TGTGCCAGCAGCTTTGGACAGGGTGAAGAGACC.

Comment on this clone: Coverage ceases 3 residues before the CDR3 finishes, and the germline J gene fills in the end. The V and J genes are TRBV29-1 and TRBJ2-7; D assignment may be TRBD1 or TRBD2 (6 bases each). V dropped 4 bases and J dropped 0 bases, with 16 bases sitting between them. Per the germline V gene, CDR1 is SQVTM and CDR2 is ANQGSEA. CDR3 size: 15 residues. The part of the CDR3 DNA that was read is TGCAGCGTTGGAAGGCGGGACACGAGCTCCTACGAG. Amino acid sequence: CSVGRRDTSSYE. The CDR3 as a whole reads CSVGRRDTSSYEQYF.

In the case of this clone: The sequence runs out 3 residues before the end of the CDR3; the remainder is reconstructed from the germline J gene. The V gene is TRBV6-1, the J gene TRBJ2-5, with TRBD2 matching 14 bases. Germline values: CDR1 MNHNS, CDR2 SASEGT. The CDR3 covers 16 residues. Trimming at V came to 8 bases and at J to 2 bases, leaving 7 bases not matched to a gene. The CDR3 reads CASGGLAGGRQETQYF. CDR3 DNA (partial): TGTGCCAGCGGTGGACTAGCGGGGGGTCGACAAGAGACC.

Concerning this clone itself: The read terminates 3 residues before the CDR3 end, so the remaining end is supplied by the germline J gene. The chain uses TRBV19 and TRBJ1-2, with 8 bases fitting TRBD1. The germline V gene encodes CDR1 LNHDA and CDR2 SQIVND (reference sequence). The CDR3 has 15 amino acids. CDR3: CASIESRGPLLRYTF. CDR3 bases read: TGTGCCAGTATTGAGTCCAGGGGGCCACTACTCCGC.

Concerning this clone: Read data end 3 residues before the CDR3 end; the end is taken from the germline J gene. The rearrangement uses TRBV19 and TRBJ1-1, with 7 bases matching TRBD1. This CDR3 has 15 residues. The germline V gene encodes CDR1 LNHDA and CDR2 SQIVND (reference sequence). V trimming: 3 bases; J trimming: 1 base; junction bases outside the gene matches: 5. The sequenced part of the CDR3 DNA is TGTGCCAGTAGTATGTCCGGGACAGCGAACACTGAA. Its protein is CASSMSGTANTE. The whole CDR3 protein is CASSMSGTANTEAFF.

As for this clone: The CDR3 goes on 3 residues after the read ends, and that part is filled in from the germline J gene. The chain combines TRBV5-6 with TRBJ2-3, with unresolved D. Germline lookup yields CDR1 SGHDT and CDR2 YYEEEE. The CDR3 sequence is 13 residues long. The V end lost 3 bases, the J end lost 2 bases, and 7 bases lay between the germline ends. The CDR3 loop reads CASSSVSTDTQYF. The sequenced part of the CDR3 DNA is TGTGCCAGCAGCTCCGTCTCCACAGATACG.

Concerning this clone: The missing CDR3 end, 3 residues past where the read stops, is filled in from the germline J gene. The rearrangement links TRBV7-9 to TRBJ1-2; 7 bases match TRBD1. The CDR3 covers 15 residues. Trimming removed 7 bases from V and 2 bases from J; junction bases left unmatched: 10. The V gene's germline CDR1 is SEHNR and CDR2 FQNEAQ (reference sequence). Partial CDR3 DNA: TGTGCCAGCACAATAGGGACGACAGGGAACTATGGC. This codes for CASTIGTTGNYG. In full, the CDR3 reads CASTIGTTGNYGYTF. Full variable domain (remainder filled in from reference TRBV7-9 and TRBJ1-2): DTGVSQNPRHKITKRGQNVTFRCDPISEHNRLYWYRQTLGQGPEFLTYFQNEAQLEKSRLLSDRFSAERPKGSFSTLEIQRTEQGDSAMYLCASTIGTTGNYGYTFGSGTRLTVV.

Comment on this clone: The read is 3 residues too short to cover the CDR3 end, so that end is filled in from the germline J gene. This chain uses TRBV19 with TRBJ1-5; 8 bases match TRBD1. The length of the CDR3 is 13 residues. The germline V gene has CDR1 LNHDA and CDR2 SQIVND (reference sequence). V gave up 5 bases and J gave up 7 bases; unmatched junction bases: 4. Partial CDR3 DNA: TGTGCCAGTAGTCAGACAGGGGAACAGCCC. Translated: CASSQTGEQP. Given in full, the CDR3 is CASSQTGEQPQHF.